These 13 T cell receptor beta chains share one sample of origin, sequenced in a study of blood T cell repertoires in COVID-19. Some clones are missing from TCRdb's copy, which holds only in-frame ones; the method was immunoSEQ multiplex PCR. The sample consists of roughly 230,000 clones, roughly 90% of them appearing once. The sequenced sample consisted of peripheral blood. The receptors here all came from a woman aged 55-75 years with COVID-19, enrolled during active disease.

The CDR3 loop reads CASSPGQVYSNQPQHF. The CDR3 DNA follows: TGTGCCAGCAGCCCGGGACAGGTCTATAGCAATCAGCCCCAGCATTTT. The V call is TRBV2, the J call TRBJ1-5, with 8 bases fitting TRBD1. The germline V gene encodes CDR1 SNHLY and CDR2 FYNNEI. The J segment lost 0 bases and the V segment lost 6 bases, leaving 7 bases of the junction unmatched. The CDR3 loop spans 16 amino acids.

V and J are TRBV9 and TRBJ2-3, with D tentatively TRBD2 (5 bases). The CDR3 has 16 amino acids. Germline CDR1 is SGDLS and CDR2 is YYNGEE. V lost 0 bases, J lost 3 bases, and 14 bases lay in between. CDR3 in DNA: TGTGCCAGCAGCGTAGGATCGGGGTTTGGTACAGATACGCAGTATTTT. Protein product: CASSVGSGFGTDTQYF.

The V gene is TRBV27, the J gene TRBJ1-4; possibly TRBD1 for D (5 bases). Germline loops: CDR1 MNHEY, CDR2 SMNVEV (reference sequence). The V and J ends lost 5 bases and 8 bases respectively, with 12 bases between them. The CDR3 runs to 13 residues. CDR3 DNA sequence: TGTGCCAGCAGTCTCAGGGTGGGCGAAAAACTGTTTTTT. Translated, it gives CASSLRVGEKLFF.

The chain employs TRBV20-1 and TRBJ1-3; D gene ambiguous. The CDR3 is 15 residues long. The V gene lost 3 bases and the J gene lost 0 bases, with 12 bases spanning the gap. CDR1 is DFQATT, CDR2 SNEGSKA, per germline (reference sequence). The CDR3 region has the DNA TGCAGTGCTAGTGTGCCAGGAAGCTCTGGAAACACCATATATTTT. The encoded protein is CSASVPGSSGNTIYF.

The gene calls are TRBV6-5 and TRBJ1-2; 9 bases match TRBD1. The CDR3 is 11 amino acids. Germline V lookup: CDR1 MNHEY, CDR2 SVGAGI. V was pared by 8 bases and J by 14 bases, with 9 bases of the junction left unmatched. The CDR3 DNA is TGTGCCAGCGGGGACAGGGAAATGTTTACCTTC. This sequence encodes CASGDREMFTF.

V gene TRBV6-5 combines with J gene TRBJ1-5; TRBD1 might be the D (6 bases). Trimming took off 8 bases at V and 2 bases at J, with 13 bases between the two ends. Looked up from germline, CDR1 is MNHEY and CDR2 is SVGAGI. The CDR3 contains 14 residues. The CDR3 nucleotides read TGTGCCAGCTGGGGGCGCCTCGGCAATCAGCCCCAGCATTTT. Its translation is CASWGRLGNQPQHF.

For the CDR3, the DNA is TGTGCCACCTACGCACCGGGACTAGCGTACGGAGAGACCCAGTACTTC. Translation gives CATYAPGLAYGETQYF. The chain uses TRBV10-3 and TRBJ2-5; TRBD2 agrees at 10 bases. The junction had 15 bases not matched to a gene; V was cut back by 10 bases and J by 4 bases. The CDR3 covers 16 residues. From germline, CDR1 is ENHRY and CDR2 SYGVKD.

J is TRBJ1-1 and V is TRBV19; a weak D match, TRBD1 (5 bases). Per germline, CDR1 LNHDA and CDR2 SQIVND (reference sequence). The V gene lost 6 bases and the J gene lost 4 bases, with 12 bases spanning the gap. The CDR3 consists of 13 residues. This CDR3 is CASRKAGSTEAFF. The CDR3 region has the DNA TGTGCCAGTAGGAAAGCAGGGTCCACTGAAGCTTTCTTT.

This chain connects TRBV7-9 to TRBJ2-7; a weak D match, TRBD1 (5 bases). The germline V gene has CDR1 SEHNR and CDR2 FQNEAQ (reference sequence). Deletions cut 3 bases from V and 3 bases from J, with 12 bases between. The CDR3 loop spans 14 amino acids. The CDR3 coding sequence is TGTGCCAGCAGCTTCACTGACAGAGACTACGAGCAGTACTTC. It yields the protein CASSFTDRDYEQYF.

CDR3 coding DNA: TGTGCCAGCTCAGCTCTGGGGCTTGGGAACACTGAAGCTTTCTTT. This codes for CASSALGLGNTEAFF. The V and J genes are TRBV18 and TRBJ1-1; D is possibly TRBD1 (5 bases). Germline CDR1 is KGHSH and CDR2 is LQKENI. The CDR3 length is 15 residues. Trimming left V 5 bases short and J 1 base short, with 14 bases between.

The chain recombines TRBV4-2 with TRBJ1-1; D is unresolved. The ends were cut back, 0 bases at V and 1 base at J, with 6 bases in the middle. In germline, CDR1 is LGHNA, CDR2 YNFKEQ. The CDR3 contains 14 residues. The chain's CDR3 is CASSQDLANTEAFF. The CDR3, as DNA: TGTGCCAGCAGCCAAGATCTGGCGAACACTGAAGCTTTCTTT.

The genes are TRBV29-1 and TRBJ2-2; TRBD1 is a possible D gene (5 bases). In germline, CDR1 is SQVTM, CDR2 ANQGSEA. The CDR3 sequence is 14 residues long. Trimming removed 4 bases from V and 4 bases from J, with 13 bases in between. CDR3 in amino acids: CSVVGPVGTGELFF. CDR3 nucleotide sequence: TGCAGCGTTGTGGGGCCGGTGGGCACCGGGGAGCTGTTTTTT.

V gene TRBV19 combines with J gene TRBJ2-4, with D possibly TRBD1 on 5 matching bases. The germline CDR1 and CDR2 sequences are LNHDA and SQIVND (reference sequence). Trimming removed 3 bases at V and 8 bases at J, with 11 bases between. The CDR3 runs 13 residues. CDR3 residues: CASSMWTRDIQYF. CDR3 bases: TGTGCCAGTAGTATGTGGACACGAGACATTCAGTACTTC.